Reported below is one TCR beta chain. What it recognizes is unknown. TCRdb reprocessed the 5' RACE reads, keeping one entry per CDR3 protein, no DNA. The data show 120,000 to 150,000 distinct CDR3 sequences, and the top ten clones hold 12%. This CDR3 is built from 13 residues. Looked up from germline, CDR1 is GTSNPN and CDR2 is SVGIG (reference sequence). The data were taken from a study of T cells expressing NK-cell markers. Study results and limitations: Dominant NKG2C+ clonotypes in roughly six donors made up about 1.0-7.0% of CD8+ T cells. Unclear, still, was the HCMV specificity of the expanded NKG2C+ T cell clones.

This clonotype was sampled from a man between 18 and 35 years old in good health. The sample consisted of blood T cells: a sorted CD56 or NKG2C T cell subset, CD4+ or CD8+ T cells, or bulk PBMC T cells (not recorded which). The chain employs TRBV30 and TRBJ1-2; without DNA, the TCRdb call of TRBD1 cannot be checked. The CDR3 loop reads CAWSVDDRKGYTF.